These 21 T cell receptor beta chains were all obtained from the same sample, sequenced in a study of cytomegalovirus exposure and HLA in healthy donors. Both 60 Vbeta primers and 13 Jbeta primers went into the PCR. The assay was immunoSEQ multiplex PCR, and TCRdb's table has in-frame clones only and misses some. The sample carries some 130,000 clones, nearly 10% recorded once. Sample: PBMCs. The receptor set was obtained from a man aged 50 to 59 in good health and CMV-seronegative.

This clone showed up just a few times. V gene TRBV6-1 combines with J gene TRBJ2-3; 12 bases are a match to TRBD2. This CDR3 comprises 14 residues. The V gene's germline CDR1 is MNHNS and CDR2 SASEGT. The junction had 7 bases not matched to a gene; V was cut back by 10 bases and J by 5 bases. The CDR3: CAITLAGGIDTQYF. CDR3 coding DNA: TGTGCCATCACCCTAGCGGGGGGGATAGATACGCAGTATTTT.

The chain couples TRBV5-1 to TRBJ2-7; D might be TRBD2 (6 bases). The CDR3 sequence is 14 residues long. CDR1 and CDR2 from the germline V gene are SGHRS and YFSETQ. V was trimmed by 3 bases and J by 2 bases, leaving 12 bases between them. CDR3: CASSSGTAAYEQYF. The CDR3 coding sequence is TGCGCCAGCAGCTCCGGGACTGCAGCCTACGAGCAGTACTTC.

The table lists this clone with a few counts. The gene calls are TRBV5-1 and TRBJ2-7, with TRBD2 matching over 8 bases. Germline assignment: CDR1 SGHRS and CDR2 YFSETQ. With 7 bases clipped from V and 3 bases from J, the junction kept 12 bases outside the gene matches. The CDR3 extends over 15 amino acids. CDR3 in amino acids: CASRQGAGVNYEQYF. The CDR3 DNA reads TGCGCCAGCCGCCAAGGAGCGGGAGTTAACTACGAGCAGTACTTC.

This chain uses TRBV6-1 with TRBJ1-6, with a tentative D call TRBD1 (6 bases). Germline lookup yields CDR1 MNHNS and CDR2 SASEGT. V lost 11 bases and J 4 bases, leaving 12 bases between the germline ends. This CDR3 is 13 amino acids long. CDR3 loop: CASSGDYNSPLHF. DNA for the CDR3: TGTGCCTCCTCAGGGGATTATAATTCACCCCTCCACTTT.

The V call is TRBV29-1, the J call TRBJ2-7; 10 nucleotides agree with TRBD2. Per germline, CDR1 SQVTM and CDR2 ANQGSEA. The CDR3 sequence is 13 residues long. The V and J ends lost 6 bases and 3 bases, in that order; junction bases with no gene match: 5. The CDR3 region is CSVRTSGLYEQYF. In DNA, the CDR3 is TGCAGCGTAAGGACTAGCGGCCTCTACGAGCAGTACTTC.

V usage is TRBV4-1 and J usage is TRBJ1-1, with TRBD1 as a possible D gene (5 bases). V lost 0 bases and J lost 8, with 13 bases in between. The CDR3 runs to 14 residues. Germline V CDR1 and CDR2: MGHRA, YSYEKL. The CDR3 sequence is CASSQDFGTEEAFF. The CDR3 DNA reads TGCGCCAGCAGCCAAGATTTCGGGACTGAAGAAGCTTTCTTT.

The table lists this clone with a few counts. This chain connects TRBV5-1 to TRBJ1-2; 7 nucleotides line up with TRBD1. J was trimmed by 6 bases and V by 1 base; bases with no gene match: 21. The CDR3 is made up of 19 amino acids. Germline CDR1 is SGHRS and CDR2 is YFSETQ. CDR3 DNA sequence: TGCGCCAGCAGCTTGCCCCCCCTCCAGGGGGAAGGATCGAGGGATGGCTACACCTTC. It codes for CASSLPPLQGEGSRDGYTF.

This clone has more than one count but fewer than ten. The chain uses TRBV19 and TRBJ1-4, with 9 bases matching TRBD1. Germline trimming cut 5 bases from V and 7 bases from J; bases unmatched to any gene: 5. The germline V gene has CDR1 LNHDA and CDR2 SQIVND (reference sequence). CDR3 length: 14 residues. The CDR3 reads CASSLQGAGEKLFF. The CDR3 DNA reads as TGTGCCAGTAGTCTACAGGGGGCTGGTGAAAAACTGTTTTTT.

The sample holds a few counts of this clone. The chain carries TRBV5-8 and TRBJ2-7; 7 bases map to TRBD1. J gave up 5 bases and V 6 bases, and 8 bases lay outside the gene matches. Per the germline V gene, CDR1 is SGHTS and CDR2 is YDEGEE. The length of the CDR3 is 13 residues. Written as DNA, the CDR3 is TGTGCCAGCATGACAGGGTTCAGGAACGAGCAGTACTTC. This encodes CASMTGFRNEQYF.

The V gene is TRBV7-9, the J gene TRBJ2-1; 10 positions match TRBD1. Germline trimming cut 0 bases from V and 12 bases from J; bases unmatched to any gene: 5. Germline-derived CDR1 and CDR2 are SEHNR and FQNEAQ (reference sequence). This CDR3 is built from 14 residues. CDR3 nucleotides: TGTGCCAGCAGCTTAGCGGGACAGGGGAACAGGCAGTTCTTC. Translating it yields CASSLAGQGNRQFF.

This clone was detected only a few times. The chain links TRBV30 to TRBJ1-1, with D perhaps TRBD1 (5 bases). Trimming removed 5 bases from V and 4 bases from J, with 20 bases in between. There are 15 residues in the CDR3. Germline-derived CDR1 and CDR2 are GTSNPN and SVGIG (reference sequence). The chain's CDR3 is CAWATSRVLGTEAFF. As DNA, the CDR3 is TGTGCCTGGGCAACGTCCAGGGTATTGGGCACTGAAGCTTTCTTT.

This clone was counted a few times. The rearrangement joins TRBV6-1 to TRBJ1-1; unclear D gene. V dropped 6 bases and J dropped 4 bases, with 12 bases sitting between them. Germline V gives CDR1 MNHNS, CDR2 SASEGT. This CDR3 contains 13 residues. The DNA for the CDR3 is TGTGCCAGCAGCGAGGGAGGTGGCACTGAAGCTTTCTTT. Amino acids: CASSEGGGTEAFF.

This chain uses TRBV30 with TRBJ1-5; no clear D. CDR3 size: 14 residues. V shed 1 base and J shed 0 bases, with 7 bases lying between them. Germline assignment: CDR1 GTSNPN and CDR2 SVGIG (reference sequence). CDR3 nucleotide sequence: TGTGCCTGGAGTGCCGGGAATAGCAATCAGCCCCAGCATTTT. Encoded protein: CAWSAGNSNQPQHF.

This sequence joins TRBV7-3 and TRBJ2-3; 8 bases are a match to TRBD2. Trimming removed 3 bases from V and 0 bases from J; junction bases left unmatched: 2. The germline gives CDR1 SGHTA, CDR2 FQGTGA. CDR3 length: 15 residues. Here the CDR3 reads CASSFSGGSTDTQYF. CDR3 in DNA: TGTGCCAGCAGCTTCAGCGGGGGAAGCACAGATACGCAGTATTTT.

The V and J genes are TRBV5-1 and TRBJ1-5; D gene unclear. The V gene lost 3 bases and the J gene lost 3 bases, with 7 bases spanning the gap. Germline V lookup: CDR1 SGHRS, CDR2 YFSETQ. CDR3 length: 13 residues. The CDR3 bases are TGCGCCAGCAGCTCGGACTTCAATCAGCCCCAGCATTTT. Encoded protein: CASSSDFNQPQHF. Full variable domain (missing parts from reference TRBV5-1 and TRBJ1-5): KAGVTQTPRYLIKTRGQQVTLSCSPISGHRSVSWYQQTPGQGLQFLFEYFSETQRNKGNFPGRFSGRQFSNSRSEMNVSTLELGDSALYLCASSSDFNQPQHFGDGTRLSIL.

The gene calls are TRBV10-2 and TRBJ2-1, with 9 bases lining up with TRBD2. The CDR3 has 14 amino acids. The ends lost 4 bases at V and 8 bases at J; junction bases unmatched: 6. Germline values: CDR1 WSHSY, CDR2 SAAADI. In nucleotides, the CDR3 is TGCGCCAGCAGTGTTCAGCGGGGGGTCGATGAGCAGTTCTTC. This sequence encodes CASSVQRGVDEQFF.

V gene TRBV2 combines with J gene TRBJ1-1; D may be TRBD1 (6 bases). This CDR3 is 14 amino acids long. Germline CDR1 reads SNHLY; CDR2 reads FYNNEI. The V gene lost 6 bases and the J gene lost 1 base, with 12 bases spanning the gap. In nucleotides, the CDR3 is TGTGCCAGCAGCGGCACAGGGCAGAACACTGAAGCTTTCTTT. It specifies CASSGTGQNTEAFF.

This clone occurred a few times. The CDR3 is CASSLIGQPSGANVLTF. The CDR3 region has the DNA TGCGCCAGCAGCTTGATTGGGCAGCCCTCTGGGGCCAACGTCCTGACTTTC. The chain carries TRBV5-1 and TRBJ2-6; D uncertain. Between the trimmed V and J ends, which lost 1 base and 0 bases, there was a span of 11 bases. CDR3 length: 17 residues. CDR1 and CDR2 (germline): SGHRS, YFSETQ.

This clone came up a few times. This chain links TRBV5-6 with TRBJ1-6, with a tentative D call TRBD1 (5 bases). Germline CDR1 is SGHDT and CDR2 is YYEEEE. This CDR3 is built from 14 residues. V lost 4 bases, J lost 13 bases, and 18 bases lay in between. This CDR3 reads CASSGTGVVFPLHF. Written as DNA, the CDR3 is TGTGCCAGCAGCGGAACGGGGGTCGTTTTTCCCCTCCACTTT.

This chain connects TRBV27 to TRBJ1-2, with D tentatively TRBD1 (6 bases). The germline V gene has CDR1 MNHEY and CDR2 SMNVEV (reference sequence). Trimming cost V 8 bases and J 2 bases, with 9 bases left between them. This CDR3 region has 12 residues. CDR3 DNA: TGTGCCAGCGCCGACAGGAACTATGGCTACACCTTC. Its protein product is CASADRNYGYTF.

The CDR3: CAWSVPAMTYLTRRGYTF. The CDR3 DNA reads as TGTGCCTGGAGTGTACCCGCTATGACCTACCTCACCCGGAGAGGCTACACCTTC. The chain employs TRBV30 and TRBJ1-2; D remains ambiguous. Trimming removed 0 bases from V and 8 bases from J, with 28 bases in between. The CDR3 is made up of 18 amino acids. CDR1 is GTSNPN, CDR2 SVGIG, per germline (reference sequence).